This entry describes one TCR beta chain. This clone was observed once. Its antigen is still unknown. No base qualities exist here, and no much larger clone lies one base off it. The data derive from a study of blood T cell repertoires in COVID-19 (dated by TCRdb to the early 2020s). For the wider study: The collaborator samples originated in the United States, Italy and Spain and spanned the acute and convalescent phases of COVID-19. The material from the prospective study consisted of cDNA or gDNA derived from T cells, B-cell-depleted T cells, or PBMCs. Deeply sampled blood TCRbeta repertoires from subjects exposed to, actively infected with, or recovered from COVID-19 were included in the dataset. The repertoires were released in a freely available public database meant as a resource for research on the immune response to SARS-CoV-2. The samples were drawn from the first 160 participants of the ongoing ImmuneRACE study and from under 1,500 subjects provided by 6 global collaborators. The sample metadata nearly always contained a de-identified subject ID, COVID-19 status, age in years and sex. Where available, HLA class I and class II types were obtained from metadata supplied by the sample provider rather than from assay-based typing. Overall study outcomes, separate from this receptor: How much clinical and demographic metadata was included differed by source and by participant, and the metadata was provided uncurated.

Deletion took 1 base off V and 0 bases off J, with a span of 9 bases between the germline ends. CDR3 length: 15 amino acids, cysteine to phenylalanine. Only the CDR3 DNA stays, 45 bases, in frame from base 1. CDR1 and CDR2 are drawn from the germline V gene (reference sequence): LNHDA, SQIVND. Enrolling through a virtual design, the prospective study's participants ranged in age from roughly 18 to 90 years and lived across about two dozen United States geographic areas. Cohort assignment in the prospective study relied on participant-reported clinical history from a screening survey and a study questionnaire. Mobile phlebotomists in the prospective study collected whole blood, serum and a nasopharyngeal or oropharyngeal swab from every participant. Participants in the prospective study had the option to provide additional blood draws and questionnaires over a 2-month period. Prospective study blood samples were shipped either frozen or at room temperature before DNA extraction.

TCRbeta CDR3 regions were amplified from genomic DNA by means of the immunoSEQ Assay, a bias-controlled multiplex PCR. As for the original processing: The number of nucleated cells in each sample was estimated from the amplification of reference gene primers within the assay. To quantify the absolute abundance of each unique TCRbeta CDR3 rearrangement, sequence reads were collapsed and filtered. For each sample, productive Simpson clonality was calculated as the square root of Simpson's diversity index over productive rearrangements. The table was pulled from immuneACCESS by TCRdb, which kept in-frame rearrangements only. Such tables lose some clones; where checked, under half of the loss comes from unresolved V genes, and the rest has no known cause. V, J and clone size are taken as reported in that table, and D and trimming were inferred from the DNA itself. For this sample there are about 240,000 clones; roughly 86% appear just once. The ten largest clones represent about 3.3% of the sample.

The chain is made from TRBV19 and TRBJ1-1, with the D segment identity uncertain. Source material: PBMCs or T cells enriched from blood (not recorded which). The TCR comes from a woman aged 40 to 50 with acute COVID-19. The CDR3 amino acid sequence is: CASSIGQFMNTEAFF. In nucleotide form, the sequence is TGTGCCAGTAGTATAGGCCAGTTCATGAACACTGAAGCTTTCTTT.